The 27 T cell receptor beta chains below all came from one sample that was sequenced in a study of CD8+ T cells in alopecia areata. TCR sequencing used cDNA made by reverse transcription of extracted RNA. Clones were read by immunoSEQ multiplex PCR, and TCRdb kept only the in-frame ones, dropping some. The table records approximately 200,000 clones, approximately 45% of them present only once. The treatment: oral pan-JAK inhibitor, 5-10 mg twice daily. Sequencing was performed on CD4+ T cells sorted from blood, taken around week 37, from a patient treated with tofacitinib. Source of these receptors: a human donor with alopecia areata.

The genes are TRBV4-2 and TRBJ1-2, with TRBD1 as a possible D gene (5 bases). CDR1 and CDR2 from the germline V gene are LGHNA and YNFKEQ. This CDR3 spans 14 amino acids. Trimming removed 1 base at V and 13 bases at J, with 19 bases between. The CDR3 is CASSQVRGGQNPTF. The CDR3 region has the DNA TGTGCCAGCAGCCAAGTTAGGGGAGGGCAGAACCCCACCTTC.

The chain combines TRBV29-1 with TRBJ1-1; perhaps TRBD1 as D (6 bases). CDR1 and CDR2 (germline): SQVTM, ANQGSEA. The length of the CDR3 is 15 residues. Trimming shortened V by 5 bases and J by 2 bases, and 18 bases separated the two germline ends. CDR3 region: CSVKFSRQANTEAFF. For the CDR3, the DNA is TGCAGCGTTAAATTCTCCCGACAGGCCAACACTGAAGCTTTCTTT.

The V and J genes are TRBV5-1 and TRBJ2-3, with TRBD2 matching over 15 bases. Germline-derived CDR1 and CDR2 are SGHRS and YFSETQ. The trim removed 4 bases at V and 8 bases at J, leaving 11 bases unmatched. This CDR3 comprises 17 residues. The CDR3 nucleotides read TGCGCCAGCAGCCCCGGACTAGCGGGAGGGCCATGGAGTACGCAGTATTTT. It codes for CASSPGLAGGPWSTQYF.

Only a few counts were recorded for this clone. The CDR3: CSVRGHSSYEQYF. The CDR3 coding sequence is TGCAGCGTTCGGGGGCACAGCTCCTACGAGCAGTACTTC. The V call is TRBV29-1, the J call TRBJ2-7, with D perhaps given as TRBD1 or TRBD2 (6 bases each). Germline V lookup: CDR1 SQVTM, CDR2 ANQGSEA. There are 13 residues in the CDR3. Trimming cost V 5 bases and J 0 bases, with 11 bases left between them.

The chain employs TRBV4-2 and TRBJ2-1, with D unclear. V shed 1 base and J shed 0 bases, with 10 bases lying between them. Germline V lookup: CDR1 LGHNA, CDR2 YNFKEQ. The CDR3 is 16 amino acids. The DNA for the CDR3 is TGTGCCAGCAGCCAAGGCCCTACCTCCTCCTACAATGAGCAGTTCTTC. This codes for CASSQGPTSSYNEQFF.

The chain joins TRBV5-1 to TRBJ1-2; 8 bases are a match to TRBD1. The CDR3 is made up of 15 amino acids. V dropped 0 bases and J dropped 4; count of bases not matched to a gene: 5. CDR1 is SGHRS and CDR2 is YFSETQ in the germline V gene. In DNA form, the CDR3 reads TGCGCCAGCAGCTTGGAACAGGGGGGATCCTATGGCTACACCTTC. Translated, it gives CASSLEQGGSYGYTF.

This chain connects TRBV7-9 to TRBJ2-1; no definite D call. Trimming took 6 bases from V and 2 from J, leaving 14 bases between them. Germline V gene data show CDR1 as SEHNR and CDR2 as FQNEAQ (reference sequence). This CDR3 comprises 15 residues. Here the CDR3 DNA reads TGTGCCAGCAGTCTCGCCCTACCGACCTACAATGAGCAGTTCTTC. Protein sequence: CASSLALPTYNEQFF. The full variable domain, in which reference TRBV7-9 and TRBJ2-1 provide the parts outside the CDR3, is DTGVSQNPRHKITKRGQNVTFRCDPISEHNRLYWYRQTLGQGPEFLTYFQNEAQLEKSRLLSDRFSAERPKGSFSTLEIQRTEQGDSAMYLCASSLALPTYNEQFFGPGTRLTVL.

The genes are TRBV9 and TRBJ1-4; D is unclear. CDR3 length: 15 residues. Per germline, CDR1 SGDLS and CDR2 YYNGEE. Trimming took 4 bases from V and 6 from J, leaving 16 bases between them. CDR3 nucleotide sequence: TGTGCCAGCAGCACCACGGGAGGGAGCTATGAAAAACTGTTTTTT. It translates to CASSTTGGSYEKLFF.

The chain employs TRBV11-2 and TRBJ1-5, with D maybe TRBD1 (5 bases). Trimming left V 6 bases short and J 4 bases short, with 19 bases between. The CDR3 extends over 16 amino acids. Germline loops: CDR1 SGHAT, CDR2 FQNNGV. In DNA form, the CDR3 reads TGTGCCAGCAGTCTGACCGGGACGGACCTTAATCAGCCCCAGCATTTT. It translates to CASSLTGTDLNQPQHF.

The gene calls are TRBV28 and TRBJ2-7; D is undetermined. There are 14 residues in the CDR3. Germline V gene data show CDR1 as MDHEN and CDR2 as SYDVKM. V was trimmed by 6 bases and J by 0 bases, leaving 12 bases between them. CDR3 residues: CASRPEGYSYEQYF. Written as DNA, the CDR3 is TGTGCCAGCAGGCCTGAAGGGTACTCCTACGAGCAGTACTTC.

This clone was found a few times. V and J are TRBV5-1 and TRBJ2-2; a weak D match, TRBD1 (5 bases). V lost 5 bases to trimming and J lost 4 bases, with 12 bases between them. Germline CDR1 reads SGHRS; CDR2 reads YFSETQ. CDR3 length equals 14 residues. The chain's CDR3 is CASRPETVTGELFF. DNA of the CDR3: TGCGCCAGCAGACCCGAGACAGTCACCGGGGAGCTGTTTTTT.

The gene calls are TRBV4-2 and TRBJ2-7; D ambiguous. The CDR3 totals 14 residues. Germline CDR1 LGHNA, CDR2 YNFKEQ. V was trimmed by 0 bases and J by 1 base, leaving 7 bases between them. The CDR3 sequence: CASSQESTSYEQYF. For the CDR3, the DNA is TGTGCCAGCAGCCAAGAAAGCACATCCTACGAGCAGTACTTC.

The genes are TRBV30 and TRBJ2-2; tentative D call: TRBD1 (5 bases). Between the trimmed V and J ends, which lost 0 bases and 4 bases, there was a span of 9 bases. CDR3 size: 14 residues. Germline CDR1 reads GTSNPN; CDR2 reads SVGIG (reference sequence). The CDR3 coding sequence is TGTGCCTGGAGTGTAGGGGCCACCACCGGGGAGCTGTTTTTT. This gives the protein CAWSVGATTGELFF.

The J gene is TRBJ2-3, the V gene TRBV11-2, with 8 positions matching TRBD2. Germline V CDR1 and CDR2: SGHAT, FQNNGV. This CDR3 is 16 amino acids long. V lost 3 bases and J lost 3; bases outside the gene matches: 8. CDR3 region: CASSFVPGGRTDTQYF. CDR3 nucleotide sequence: TGTGCCAGCAGCTTCGTACCGGGAGGGCGAACAGATACGCAGTATTTT.

This chain uses TRBV5-1 with TRBJ2-5; D gene uncertain. CDR1 is SGHRS and CDR2 is YFSETQ in the germline V gene. This CDR3 has 15 amino acids. Trimming removed 2 bases from V and 3 bases from J, with 14 bases in between. CDR3 region: CASSFGELPKETQYF. The CDR3 DNA reads TGCGCCAGCAGCTTCGGAGAGCTGCCTAAAGAGACCCAGTACTTC. Full variable domain (outside the CDR3, taken from reference TRBV5-1 and TRBJ2-5): KAGVTQTPRYLIKTRGQQVTLSCSPISGHRSVSWYQQTPGQGLQFLFEYFSETQRNKGNFPGRFSGRQFSNSRSEMNVSTLELGDSALYLCASSFGELPKETQYFGPGTRLLVL.

The CDR3 protein is CAWSPGTTYNEQFF. The CDR3, as DNA: TGTGCCTGGAGTCCCGGGACCACCTACAATGAGCAGTTCTTC. The rearrangement uses TRBV30 and TRBJ2-1; D is possibly TRBD1 or TRBD2 (5 bases each). From germline, CDR1 is GTSNPN and CDR2 SVGIG (reference sequence). The CDR3 is 14 residues long. V lost 2 bases and J lost 2, with 10 bases in between.

This clone showed up just a few times. CDR3 in DNA: TGTGCCAGCCGTGGGACTAGCGGGAGGGGAAACAATGAGCAGTTCTTC. This codes for CASRGTSGRGNNEQFF. The V call is TRBV18, the J call TRBJ2-1; 16 nucleotides agree with TRBD2. After removal of 8 bases from V and 5 bases from J, the junction contained 6 bases not matched to a gene. Germline V gene data show CDR1 as KGHSH and CDR2 as LQKENI. This CDR3 contains 16 residues.

The gene calls are TRBV30 and TRBJ2-1, with TRBD2 identical over 8 bases. The CDR3 sequence is 15 residues long. Germline CDR1 and CDR2: GTSNPN and SVGIG (reference sequence). Trimming at V came to 4 bases and at J to 8 bases, leaving 13 bases not matched to a gene. The CDR3 reads CAWTAVAGGVDEQFF. CDR3 bases: TGTGCCTGGACCGCTGTCGCGGGAGGAGTAGATGAGCAGTTCTTC.

The gene calls are TRBV7-2 and TRBJ2-5; 7 bases align to TRBD1. V trimming: 1 base; J trimming: 2 bases; junction bases outside the gene matches: 1. The CDR3 has 14 residues. Germline CDR1 and CDR2: SGHTA and FQGNSA. CDR3 sequence (DNA): TGTGCCAGCAGCTTAGGGGACAGACAAGAGACCCAGTACTTC. It specifies CASSLGDRQETQYF.

CDR3 DNA: TGTGCCAGCAGCGGTGGACAGGGTGAGGCTTTCTTT. Its translation: CASSGGQGEAFF. The chain links TRBV7-9 to TRBJ1-1; 8 nucleotides line up with TRBD1. V was pared by 5 bases and J by 11 bases, with 7 bases of the junction left unmatched. The CDR3 runs to 12 residues. CDR1 and CDR2 from the germline V gene are SEHNR and FQNEAQ (reference sequence).

The chain joins TRBV27 to TRBJ2-7, with TRBD2 matching 7 bases. In germline, CDR1 is MNHEY, CDR2 SMNVEV (reference sequence). With V trimmed by 5 bases and J by 2 bases, 9 bases remained unmatched. This CDR3 comprises 15 residues. The DNA of the CDR3 is TGTGCCAGCAGTATCCTGAGAGCGGGGACCTACGAGCAGTACTTC. Amino acids: CASSILRAGTYEQYF.

V and J are TRBV10-3 and TRBJ2-1; possible D gene TRBD2, 5 bases. Deletions cut 7 bases from V and 0 bases from J, with 7 bases between. The length of the CDR3 is 13 residues. Germline loops: CDR1 ENHRY, CDR2 SYGVKD. This CDR3 is CAIKSGSYNEQFF. In DNA, the CDR3 is TGTGCCATCAAAAGCGGCTCCTACAATGAGCAGTTCTTC.

V usage is TRBV30 and J usage is TRBJ2-1, with D perhaps TRBD2 (5 bases). CDR3 size: 15 residues. Germline-derived CDR1 and CDR2 are GTSNPN and SVGIG (reference sequence). Trimming removed 3 bases at V and 7 bases at J, with 19 bases between. The CDR3 coding sequence is TGTGCCTGGAGCACGGCGGGTCGTGGTGTGAATGAGCAGTTCTTC. Protein: CAWSTAGRGVNEQFF.

Comment on this clone: Within the sample, other DNA sequences also encode this same CDR3. The chain links TRBV20-1 to TRBJ2-7; D is possibly TRBD1 or TRBD2 (5 bases each). Germline V gene lookup returns CDR1 DFQATT and CDR2 SNEGSKA (reference sequence). The CDR3 runs 11 residues. The V gene lost 3 bases and the J gene lost 3 bases, with 6 bases spanning the gap. CDR3 residues: CSASGGYEQYF. CDR3 coding DNA: TGCAGTGCTAGTGGGGGCTACGAGCAGTACTTC.

This clone was seen once. This specimen includes other DNA sequences encoding the same CDR3. This chain links TRBV29-1 with TRBJ2-7; 8 nucleotides agree with TRBD1. Trimming removed 6 bases from V and 0 bases from J; junction bases left unmatched: 4. From germline, CDR1 is SQVTM and CDR2 ANQGSEA. The CDR3 runs 13 residues. The CDR3 DNA is TGCAGCGTCCGGACAGGGAGCTCCTACGAGCAGTACTTC. It encodes CSVRTGSSYEQYF.

The V call is TRBV7-3, the J call TRBJ2-1; 13 bases fit TRBD2. This CDR3 spans 16 amino acids. Germline assignment: CDR1 SGHTA and CDR2 FQGTGA. V was clipped by 5 bases and J by 8 bases; unmatched bases: 9. The CDR3 DNA reads as TGTGCCAGCAGCCGAACAAGACTAGCGGGAGGCGATGAGCAGTTCTTC. This sequence encodes CASSRTRLAGGDEQFF.

The chain is built from TRBV7-9 and TRBJ1-1, with D possibly matching TRBD1 (6 bases). Trimming left V 1 base short and J 7 bases short, with 7 bases between. Germline assignment: CDR1 SEHNR and CDR2 FQNEAQ (reference sequence). The CDR3 extends over 12 amino acids. The chain's CDR3 is CASSLETGEAFF. CDR3 in DNA: TGTGCCAGCAGCTTAGAGACAGGTGAAGCTTTCTTT.